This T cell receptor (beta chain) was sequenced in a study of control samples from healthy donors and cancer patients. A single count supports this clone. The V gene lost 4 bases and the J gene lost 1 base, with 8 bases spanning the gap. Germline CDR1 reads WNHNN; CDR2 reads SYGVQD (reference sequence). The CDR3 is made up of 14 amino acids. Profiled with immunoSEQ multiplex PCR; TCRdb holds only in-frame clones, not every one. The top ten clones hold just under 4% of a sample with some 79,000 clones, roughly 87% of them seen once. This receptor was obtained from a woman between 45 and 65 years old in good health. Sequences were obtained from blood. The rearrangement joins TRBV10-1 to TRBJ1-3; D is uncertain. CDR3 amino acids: CASSAMGSGNTIYF. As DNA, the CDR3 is TGCGCCAGCAGTGCTATGGGGTCTGGAAACACCATATATTTT.